This T cell receptor (beta chain) comes out of a study of identical twins. Broader study findings: The study found excess low generation probability among twin-shared out-of-frame alpha sequences.

Template switching (which added a universal primer site) was used, and cDNA carried unique molecular identifiers. Each CDR3 protein gets one entry after TCRdb re-called the 5' RACE reads with MiXCR. The top ten clones hold less than 6.5% of a sample with 200,000 to 250,000 distinct CDR3 sequences, 6.5% to 9% of them seen once. V was clipped by 2 bases and J by 1 base; unmatched bases: 5. Germline V gene sequence: CDR1 SGHTA, CDR2 FQGNSA. The CDR3 spans 17 residues. This clonotype was observed at least ten times. The antigen remains unidentified. These data also featured in a second study, about yellow fever vaccine responses in identical twins.

The rearrangement uses TRBV7-2 and TRBJ2-5, with 12 bases identical to TRBD2. The TCR comes from a woman between 18 and 29 years old in good health. What was sequenced was CD8+ T cells sorted from blood. Here the CDR3 reads CASSLWLAGGFQETQYF. CDR3 in DNA: TGTGCCAGCAGCTTATGGCTAGCGGGAGGGTTCCAAGAGACCCAGTACTTC.